This TCR beta chain was identified during a study of blood T cell repertoires in COVID-19 (dated by TCRdb to the early 2020s). The study in broad terms: Samples covering the acute and convalescent phases of COVID-19 were provided by collaborators in the United States, Italy and Spain. The prospective study material was composed of cDNA or gDNA derived from T cells, B-cell-depleted T cells, or PBMCs. Deeply sampled blood TCRbeta repertoires from subjects exposed to, actively infected with, or recovered from COVID-19 were included in the dataset. The repertoires were made available in a free public database intended to serve as a resource for research on the immune response to SARS-CoV-2. Samples came from the ongoing ImmuneRACE study (first 160 participants) plus 1,254 subjects from 6 global collaborators. The sample metadata nearly always contained a de-identified subject ID, COVID-19 status, age in years and sex. HLA class I and class II types, where available, came from metadata supplied by the sample provider rather than from assay-based typing.

One collaborating source in Seattle enrolled patients while the patients were actively infected and followed the patients over time throughout the course of disease. Collaborating institutions collected whole blood in K2EDTA tubes following their own protocols. For TCRbeta analysis, collaborator samples were shipped as frozen whole blood, as isolated PBMCs, or as DNA extracted from either sample type. Broad study findings and their caveats: Clinical and demographic metadata were provided uncurated, with the amount varying by source and participant.

This clone is a singleton in its sample. No antigen is known for it. Within one base of it there is no much larger clone, and no base qualities were kept. TCRbeta CDR3 regions were amplified from genomic DNA by means of the immunoSEQ Assay, a bias-controlled multiplex PCR. The authors' analysis ran thus. Within the assay, amplification of reference gene primers was used to estimate how many nucleated cells each sample contained. To quantify the absolute abundance of each unique TCRbeta CDR3 rearrangement, sequence reads were collapsed and filtered. For each sample, productive Simpson clonality was calculated as the square root of Simpson's diversity index across productive rearrangements. The clones in this table, taken by TCRdb from immuneACCESS, are in-frame only. Not every clone is retained; where verified, under half of the shortfall comes from an unresolved V gene, and the cause of the rest is unknown. That table supplies the V and J calls and clone size; D and trimming were determined from the DNA. Here the sample has 350,000 or so clones; 89% occur a single time. Of the sample, under 5% is held by the ten largest clones.

The origin of this receptor is a woman aged 55-75 years with COVID-19, enrolled during active disease. Source material: peripheral blood.

CDR3 reads: CASSRDRDSPLHF. The DNA sequence is TGTGCCAGCAGTAGAGACCGGGATTCACCCCTCCACTTT. The chain links TRBV12-3 or TRBV12-4 with TRBJ1-6; the D segment cannot be called with confidence. V and J are truncated by 5 bases and 8 bases respectively, leaving an intervening sequence of 10 bases. The CDR3 spans 13 residues, from the cysteine through the phenylalanine. Here the CDR3 DNA is all that survives: 39 bases in frame from base 1.